These 25 T cell receptor beta chains originate from one sample sequenced in a study of T cells after yellow fever vaccination. TCRdb passed the 5' RACE reads through MiXCR, listing each CDR3 protein once. The sample holds 150,000 to 200,000 distinct CDR3 sequences, 9.5% to 11% seen once. The specimen was CD8+ T cells sorted from PBMCs, collected 15 days after the yellow fever booster vaccination. The receptors originated from a young man who received the YFV17D yellow fever vaccine.

The chain carries TRBV20-1 and TRBJ1-2; 8 bases line up with TRBD1. The CDR3 is made up of 15 amino acids. J lost 2 bases, V lost 1 base, and 6 bases had no gene match. Germline lookup yields CDR1 DFQATT and CDR2 SNEGSKA (reference sequence). The CDR3 here is CSARGGTGANYGYTF. For the CDR3, the DNA is TGCAGTGCTAGAGGAGGGACAGGAGCAAACTATGGCTACACCTTC.

The chain couples TRBV7-8 to TRBJ2-5; D may be TRBD1 (6 bases). With 6 bases removed from V and 4 bases from J, the gap between germline ends came to 18 bases. The CDR3 contains 15 residues. From germline, CDR1 is SGHVS and CDR2 FQNEAQ. The CDR3 here is CASRKGQGLRETQYF. The CDR3 nucleotides read TGTGCCAGCAGAAAGGGGCAGGGGCTGAGAGAGACCCAGTACTTC.

This clonotype was observed a handful of times. The chain recombines TRBV4-1 with TRBJ1-1, with 12 bases lining up with TRBD1. The CDR3 is 18 residues long. After removal of 4 bases from V and 1 base from J, the junction contained 10 bases not matched to a gene. Germline CDR1 reads MGHRA; CDR2 reads YSYEKL. CDR3 sequence (DNA): TGCGCCAGCAGCCCAGGGACAGGGGGCGTTATTGGGAACACTGAAGCTTTCTTT. Protein: CASSPGTGGVIGNTEAFF.

This clonotype occurred a few times. This chain joins TRBV3-1 and TRBJ1-2, with a weak D call TRBD1 (5 bases). With 3 bases removed from V and 4 bases from J, the gap between germline ends came to 21 bases. Germline loops: CDR1 LGHDT, CDR2 YNNKEL (reference sequence). This CDR3 spans 17 amino acids. The CDR3 sequence is CASSHKEVVQGSYGYTF. The CDR3, as DNA: TGTGCCAGCAGCCATAAGGAGGTCGTCCAGGGAAGCTATGGCTACACCTTC.

Ten or more counts support this clonotype. One end of the junction fails to match germline, which may point to a read error. This chain uses TRBV7-2 with TRBJ2-1; D is perhaps TRBD2 (5 bases). CDR1 SGHTA and CDR2 FQGNSA come from the germline V gene. This CDR3 contains 16 residues. CDR3 in amino acids: CASSFYREISYDEQFF. The CDR3 nucleotides read TGTGCCAGCAGCTTTTACCGGGAAATTTCCTACGATGAGCAGTTCTTC. The whole variable domain, filled in from reference TRBV7-2 and TRBJ2-1, reads GAGVSQSPSNKVTEKGKDVELRCDPISGHTALYWYRQSLGQGLEFLIYFQGNSAPDKSGLPSDRFSAERTGGSVSTLTIQRTQQEDSAVYLCASSFYREISYDEQFFGPGTRLTVL.

V and J are TRBV28 and TRBJ2-5; TRBD2 is a possible D gene (6 bases). The CDR3 consists of 17 residues. Germline CDR1 reads MDHEN; CDR2 reads SYDVKM. The V end lost 8 bases, the J end lost 5 bases, and 27 bases lay between the germline ends. CDR3 sequence (DNA): TGTGCCAGCGGGTCTAGTATCATGCGGGGCGACGGGGAGACCCAGTACTTC. Its translation is CASGSSIMRGDGETQYF.

This clonotype was observed a handful of times. The chain employs TRBV7-2 and TRBJ2-1, with TRBD1 identical over 9 bases. V dropped 1 base and J dropped 2; count of bases not matched to a gene: 3. The CDR3 is 16 residues long. CDR1 is SGHTA, CDR2 FQGNSA, per germline. DNA of the CDR3: TGTGCCAGCAGCTTAGTAGGACAGGGGACCTACAATGAGCAGTTCTTC. This encodes CASSLVGQGTYNEQFF.

This clonotype was seen more than once but under ten times. The rearrangement uses TRBV7-9 and TRBJ2-6; no definite D call. CDR1 and CDR2 from the germline V gene are SEHNR and FQNEAQ (reference sequence). Trimming left V 5 bases short and J 0 bases short, with 8 bases between. CDR3 length: 15 residues. In nucleotides, the CDR3 is TGTGCCAGCAGCCTATCGTACTCTGGGGCCAACGTCCTGACTTTC. Residues: CASSLSYSGANVLTF.

The DNA for the CDR3 is TGTGCCAGCAGAACGGCCAGGGGCACCGGGGAGCTGTTTTTT. It translates to CASRTARGTGELFF. V gene TRBV12-3 or TRBV12-4 combines with J gene TRBJ2-2; maybe TRBD1 (6 bases). This CDR3 contains 14 residues. Between the trimmed V and J ends, which lost 6 bases and 4 bases, there was a span of 12 bases.

This clonotype was seen a handful of times. This chain uses TRBV29-1 with TRBJ1-2, with unresolved D. V gave up 3 bases and J gave up 7 bases, with 21 bases separating them. CDR3 length equals 15 residues. In germline, CDR1 is SQVTM, CDR2 ANQGSEA. CDR3 coding DNA: TGCAGCGTTGATTCCGTATTCGGGCTTGGGTCTGGCTACACCTTC. It is translated as CSVDSVFGLGSGYTF.

This clonotype was counted only a few times. The chain uses TRBV7-3 and TRBJ2-1, with a possible D match to TRBD2 (5 bases). This CDR3 region has 14 residues. The V gene lost 4 bases and the J gene lost 6 bases, with 13 bases spanning the gap. The germline gives CDR1 SGHTA, CDR2 FQGTGA. CDR3 protein: CASSSDSGSNEQFF. For the CDR3, the DNA is TGTGCCAGCAGCTCGGACTCAGGCAGCAATGAGCAGTTCTTC.

The rearrangement uses TRBV20-1 and TRBJ2-7; no firm D call. Germline lookup yields CDR1 DFQATT and CDR2 SNEGSKA (reference sequence). The CDR3 has 16 residues. Between the trimmed V and J ends, which lost 0 bases and 0 bases, there was a span of 15 bases. The CDR3 sequence is CSARDIASSSSYEQYF. The CDR3 nucleotides are TGCAGTGCTAGAGACATCGCCTCGTCAAGCTCCTACGAGCAGTACTTC.

In this sample, this clonotype turned up a few times. The chain couples TRBV20-1 to TRBJ1-5; 7 bases are a match to TRBD1. The V gene's germline CDR1 is DFQATT and CDR2 SNEGSKA (reference sequence). This CDR3 has 15 residues. V was clipped by 0 bases and J by 0 bases; unmatched bases: 2. CDR3 region: CSARDRGGSNQPQHF. CDR3 DNA sequence: TGCAGTGCTAGAGACAGGGGGGGTAGCAATCAGCCCCAGCATTTT.

The rearrangement links TRBV6-1 to TRBJ2-7; TRBD2 aligns across 10 bases. The ends lost 3 bases at V and 0 bases at J; junction bases unmatched: 5. Germline-derived CDR1 and CDR2 are MNHNS and SASEGT. This CDR3 has 16 residues. The CDR3 spells CASSELAGAPSYEQYF. The CDR3 nucleotides are TGTGCCAGCAGTGAGCTAGCGGGGGCCCCCTCCTACGAGCAGTACTTC.

This clonotype was observed many times. The V and J genes are TRBV5-1 and TRBJ2-7; 8 bases align to TRBD1. Per the germline V gene, CDR1 is SGHRS and CDR2 is YFSETQ. This CDR3 has 14 amino acids. J lost 5 bases, V lost 4 bases, and 8 bases had no gene match. This CDR3 reads CASSIPRGQDEQYV. The DNA of the CDR3 is TGCGCCAGCAGCATCCCCAGGGGGCAGGACGAGCAGTACGTC.

Remarks on this clonotype: Relative to the germline gene, one junction end is altered; a read error may explain this. The chain recombines TRBV7-9 with TRBJ1-1; D is unresolved. Germline lookup yields CDR1 SEHNR and CDR2 FQNEAQ (reference sequence). CDR3 length: 15 residues. The CDR3 sequence: CSSSFRWSEEAEAFF. The DNA for the CDR3 is TGTTCCAGCAGCTTTAGGTGGTCGGAGGAGGCTGAAGCTTTCTTT. The full variable domain, rest sourced from reference TRBV7-9 and TRBJ1-1, is DTGVSQNPRHKITKRGQNVTFRCDPISEHNRLYWYRQTLGQGPEFLTYFQNEAQLEKSRLLSDRFSAERPKGSFSTLEIQRTEQGDSAMYLCSSSFRWSEEAEAFFGQGTRLTVV.

V is TRBV6-2 or TRBV6-3 and J is TRBJ1-1; maybe TRBD1 (5 bases). The V gene's germline CDR1 is MNHEY and CDR2 SVGEGT. The CDR3 loop spans 17 amino acids. Trimming took off 2 bases at V and 3 bases at J, with 19 bases between the two ends. The CDR3 is CASSYGRGPGVDTEAFF. The CDR3 DNA is TGTGCCAGCAGTTACGGTCGCGGTCCGGGGGTAGACACTGAAGCTTTCTTT.

This clonotype has only a few counts. The J gene is TRBJ2-1, the V gene TRBV24-1; 8 nucleotides line up with TRBD2. Germline CDR1 is KGHDR and CDR2 is SFDVKD. This CDR3 has 14 amino acids. J lost 5 bases, V lost 12 bases, and 11 bases had no gene match. For the CDR3, the DNA is TGTGCCGTTGTTGCGGGGGGAAAGGACAATGAGCAGTTCTTC. This codes for CAVVAGGKDNEQFF.

This rearrangement joins TRBV6-6 to TRBJ1-2; no reliable D call. The V gene lost 7 bases and the J gene lost 4 bases, with 10 bases spanning the gap. The CDR3 runs to 12 residues. Germline CDR1 and CDR2: MNHNY and SVGAGI (reference sequence). CDR3 nucleotide sequence: TGTGCCAGCACAGCTTGGGGCTATGGCTACACCTTC. Encoded protein: CASTAWGYGYTF.

The V call is TRBV5-4, the J call TRBJ2-2, with D maybe TRBD2 (6 bases). V was clipped by 3 bases and J by 6 bases, with 9 bases between them. The CDR3 covers 13 residues. Germline assignment: CDR1 SGHNT and CDR2 YYREEE (reference sequence). The CDR3, as DNA: TGTGCCAGCAGCTGGAGGGGCGCCGGGGAGCTGTTTTTT. Translation gives CASSWRGAGELFF.

In this sample, this clonotype turned up many times. The V gene is TRBV6-2 or TRBV6-3, the J gene TRBJ2-1; D not resolved. There are 13 residues in the CDR3. CDR1 is MNHEY and CDR2 is SVGEGT in the germline V gene. V gave up 2 bases and J gave up 3 bases, with 5 bases separating them. The CDR3 DNA follows: TGTGCCAGCAGTTACGGTAACTACAATGAGCAGTTCTTC. It specifies CASSYGNYNEQFF.

The sample holds a few counts of this clonotype. This rearrangement joins TRBV9 to TRBJ2-3; tentative D call: TRBD2 (6 bases). Germline-derived CDR1 and CDR2 are SGDLS and YYNGEE. The CDR3 length is 14 residues. V was trimmed by 0 bases and J by 5 bases, leaving 10 bases between them. Written as DNA, the CDR3 is TGTGCCAGCAGCGTAGGGCGGGGAGGAGATACGCAGTATTTT. Its protein is CASSVGRGGDTQYF.

On this clonotype: Mismatch with germline at one junction end may stem from a read error. The J gene is TRBJ2-7, the V gene TRBV9, with D tentatively TRBD2 (6 bases). This CDR3 is 15 amino acids long. Germline V gene sequence: CDR1 SGDLS, CDR2 YYNGEE. The DNA for the CDR3 is TGTGCCAGCATCGTAGACGGAGGGAGACGGTACGAGCAGTACTTC. It is translated as CASIVDGGRRYEQYF.

This clonotype was detected only a few times. The CDR3 nucleotides read TGCGCCAGCAGCCCGGACCGGGGAGCCACTAATGAAAAACTGTTTTTT. This encodes CASSPDRGATNEKLFF. V and J are TRBV4-3 and TRBJ1-4; D is unclear. Trimming removed 4 bases at V and 2 bases at J, with 14 bases between. The germline V gene encodes CDR1 LGHNA and CDR2 YSLEER. This CDR3 has 16 residues.

The chain combines TRBV2 with TRBJ2-7; D might be TRBD1 or TRBD2, each matching 5 bases. Germline V lookup: CDR1 SNHLY, CDR2 FYNNEI. The CDR3 sequence is 15 residues long. Trimming stripped 5 bases from V and 1 base from J, with 15 bases between. CDR3 in DNA: TGTGCCAGCAGTTTGAGGGGCGCGAGGTCCTACGAGCAGTACTTC. The encoded protein is CASSLRGARSYEQYF.